Here is one T cell receptor beta chain with its context. Its target is unknown. This record belongs to a study of somatic mutations in cytotoxic T cells in rheumatoid arthritis. Germline CDR1 and CDR2: KGHSH and LQKENI. The V and J ends lost 2 bases and 0 bases, in that order; junction bases with no gene match: 5. The CDR3 has 17 residues. Study-level results: The slightly lower representation of TRBV07 among rheumatoid arthritis patients did not undergo correction for multiple comparisons. In the expanded CD8+ clones, the antigen targets remained unknown. The study found that the largest CD8+ clone exceeded 20% of CD8+ cells in about an eighth of the 65 patients. No significant CD8+ T-cell clonality difference was found between rheumatoid arthritis patients and age-matched controls.

Here immunoSEQ multiplex PCR was the method, and the copy in TCRdb shows in-frame clones only, minus some. This table has some 2,300 clones, around 76% appearing once. The specimen sequenced was CD8+ T cells sorted from blood. This chain links TRBV18 with TRBJ2-7, with 12 bases fitting TRBD2. This clonotype was obtained from a woman in her forties with rheumatoid arthritis. The CDR3 DNA reads TGTGCCAGCTCACCAGTAGGGACTAGCGGGCGCTCCTACGAGCAGTACTTC. Protein sequence: CASSPVGTSGRSYEQYF.